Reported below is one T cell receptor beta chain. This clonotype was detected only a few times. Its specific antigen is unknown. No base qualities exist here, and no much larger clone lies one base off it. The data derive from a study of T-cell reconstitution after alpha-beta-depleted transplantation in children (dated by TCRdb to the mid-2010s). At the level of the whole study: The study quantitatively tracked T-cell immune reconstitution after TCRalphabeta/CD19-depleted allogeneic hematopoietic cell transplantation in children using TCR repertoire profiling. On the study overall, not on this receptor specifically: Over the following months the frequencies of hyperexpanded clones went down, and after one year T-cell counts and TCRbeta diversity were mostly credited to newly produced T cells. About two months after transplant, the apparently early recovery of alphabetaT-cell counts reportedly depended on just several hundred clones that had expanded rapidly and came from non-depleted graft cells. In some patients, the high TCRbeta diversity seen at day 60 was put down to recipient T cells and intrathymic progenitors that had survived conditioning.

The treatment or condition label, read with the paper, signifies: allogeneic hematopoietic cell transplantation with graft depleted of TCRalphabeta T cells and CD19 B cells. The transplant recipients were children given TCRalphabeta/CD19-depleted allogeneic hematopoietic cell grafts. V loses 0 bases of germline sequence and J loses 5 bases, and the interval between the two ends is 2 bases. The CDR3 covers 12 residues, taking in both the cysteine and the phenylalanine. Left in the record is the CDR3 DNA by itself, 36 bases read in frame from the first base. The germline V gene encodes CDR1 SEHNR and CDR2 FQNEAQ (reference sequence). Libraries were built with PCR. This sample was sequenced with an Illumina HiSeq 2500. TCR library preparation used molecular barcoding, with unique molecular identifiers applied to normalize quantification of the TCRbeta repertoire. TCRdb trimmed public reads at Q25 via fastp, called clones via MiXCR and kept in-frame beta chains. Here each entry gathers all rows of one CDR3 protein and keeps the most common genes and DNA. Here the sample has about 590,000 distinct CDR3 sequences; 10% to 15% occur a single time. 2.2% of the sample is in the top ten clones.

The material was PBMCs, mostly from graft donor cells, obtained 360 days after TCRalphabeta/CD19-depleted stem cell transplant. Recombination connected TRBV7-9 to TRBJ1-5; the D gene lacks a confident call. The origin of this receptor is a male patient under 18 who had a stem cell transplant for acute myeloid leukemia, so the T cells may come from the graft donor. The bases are TGTGCCAGCAGCTTAGCCGATCAGCCCCAGCATTTT. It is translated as CASSLADQPQHF.